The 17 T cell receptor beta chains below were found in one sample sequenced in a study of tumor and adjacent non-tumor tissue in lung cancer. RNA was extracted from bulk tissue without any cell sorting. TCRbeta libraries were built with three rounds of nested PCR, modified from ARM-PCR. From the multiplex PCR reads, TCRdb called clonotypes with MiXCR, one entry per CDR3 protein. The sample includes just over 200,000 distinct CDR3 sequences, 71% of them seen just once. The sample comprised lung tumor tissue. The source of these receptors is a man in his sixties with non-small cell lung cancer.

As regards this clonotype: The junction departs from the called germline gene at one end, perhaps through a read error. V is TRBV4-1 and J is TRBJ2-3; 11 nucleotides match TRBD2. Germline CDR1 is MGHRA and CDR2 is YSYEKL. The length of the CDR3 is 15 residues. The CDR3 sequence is CASSLTSGDLDTQCF. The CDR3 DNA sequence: TGCGCCAGCAGCCTGACTAGCGGGGACCTAGATACGCAGTGTTTT.

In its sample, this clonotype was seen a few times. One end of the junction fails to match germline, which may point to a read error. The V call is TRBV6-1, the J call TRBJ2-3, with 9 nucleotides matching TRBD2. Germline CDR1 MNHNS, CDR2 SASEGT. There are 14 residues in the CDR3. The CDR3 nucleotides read TGTGCCAGCAGTACGACTAGCGGCACAGATATGCAGTATTTT. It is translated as CASSTTSGTDMQYF.

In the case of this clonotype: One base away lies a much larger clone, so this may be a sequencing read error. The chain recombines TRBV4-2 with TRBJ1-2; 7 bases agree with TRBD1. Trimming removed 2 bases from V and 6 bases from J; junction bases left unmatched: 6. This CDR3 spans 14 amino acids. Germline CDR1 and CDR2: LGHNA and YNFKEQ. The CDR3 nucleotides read TGTGCCAGCAGCCAACGGACAGGATACGATGGCTACACCTTC. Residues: CASSQRTGYDGYTF.

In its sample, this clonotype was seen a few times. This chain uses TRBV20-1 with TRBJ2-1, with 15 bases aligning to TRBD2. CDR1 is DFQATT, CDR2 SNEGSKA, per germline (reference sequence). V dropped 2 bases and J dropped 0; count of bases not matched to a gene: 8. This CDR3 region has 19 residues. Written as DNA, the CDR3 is TGCAGTGCTAGATACAAGGGACTAGCGGGGGGCCACTCCTACAATGAGCAGTTCTTC. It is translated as CSARYKGLAGGHSYNEQFF.

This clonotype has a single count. CDR3 sequence (DNA): TGCGCCAGCAGCCAAGTATGGAGCCTATACAATGAGCAGTTCTTC. Protein: CASSQVWSLYNEQFF. V is TRBV4-1 and J is TRBJ2-1; the D is unclear. The V and J ends lost 1 base and 4 bases respectively, with 11 bases between them. Per the germline V gene, CDR1 is MGHRA and CDR2 is YSYEKL. The CDR3 has 15 amino acids.

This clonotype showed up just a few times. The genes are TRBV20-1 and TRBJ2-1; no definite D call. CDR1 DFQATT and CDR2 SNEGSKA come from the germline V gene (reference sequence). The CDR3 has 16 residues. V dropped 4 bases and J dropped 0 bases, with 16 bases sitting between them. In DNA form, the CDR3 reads TGCAGTGCTACTGACGGGTCCCCCAGCTCCTACAATGAGCAGTTCTTC. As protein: CSATDGSPSSYNEQFF.

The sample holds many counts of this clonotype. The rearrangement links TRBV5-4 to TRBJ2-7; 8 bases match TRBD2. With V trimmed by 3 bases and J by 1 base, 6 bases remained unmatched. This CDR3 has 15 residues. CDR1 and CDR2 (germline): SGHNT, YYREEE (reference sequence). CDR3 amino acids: CASSSGGVESYEQYF. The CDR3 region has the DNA TGTGCCAGCAGCTCGGGGGGGGTGGAATCCTACGAGCAGTACTTC.

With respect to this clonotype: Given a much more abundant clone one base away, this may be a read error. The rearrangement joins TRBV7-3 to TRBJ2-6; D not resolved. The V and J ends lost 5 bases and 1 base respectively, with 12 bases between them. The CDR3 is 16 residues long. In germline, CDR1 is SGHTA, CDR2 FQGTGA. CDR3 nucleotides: TGTGCCAGCAGCCACAACGGAGAGTCTGGGGCCAACGTCCTGACTTTC. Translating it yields CASSHNGESGANVLTF.

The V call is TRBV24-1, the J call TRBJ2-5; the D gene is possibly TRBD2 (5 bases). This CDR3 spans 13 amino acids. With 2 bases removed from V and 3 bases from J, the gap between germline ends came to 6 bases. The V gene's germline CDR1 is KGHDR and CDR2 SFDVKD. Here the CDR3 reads CATSDSGKETQYF. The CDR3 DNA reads TGTGCCACCAGTGATTCGGGGAAAGAGACCCAGTACTTC.

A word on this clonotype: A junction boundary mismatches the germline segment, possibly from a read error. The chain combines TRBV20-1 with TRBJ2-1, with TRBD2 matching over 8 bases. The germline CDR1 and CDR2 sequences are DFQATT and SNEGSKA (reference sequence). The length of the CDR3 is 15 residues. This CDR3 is CSVRSLAGSYNVQFF. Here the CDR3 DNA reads TGCAGTGTTAGATCCCTAGCGGGCTCCTATAATGTGCAGTTCTTC.

The CDR3 coding sequence is TGTGCCAGCAGTTACCTGCTCCCCGGGACAGGGTCCAAGCAGTACTTC. It translates to CASSYLLPGTGSKQYF. J is TRBJ2-7 and V is TRBV6-2 or TRBV6-3; 9 bases line up with TRBD1. This CDR3 spans 16 amino acids. V gave up 2 bases and J gave up 8 bases; unmatched junction bases: 13. Germline CDR1 and CDR2: MNHEY and SVGEGT.

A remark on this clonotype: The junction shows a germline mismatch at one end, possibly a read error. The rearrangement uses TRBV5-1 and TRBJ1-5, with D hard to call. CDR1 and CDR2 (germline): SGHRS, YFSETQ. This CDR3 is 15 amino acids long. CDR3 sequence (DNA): TGCGCCAGCAGCTTGGATCCGGTATCCAATCAGCCCCAGCAATTT. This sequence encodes CASSLDPVSNQPQQF. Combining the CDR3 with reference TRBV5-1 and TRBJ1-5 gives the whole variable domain KAGVTQTPRYLIKTRGQQVTLSCSPISGHRSVSWYQQTPGQGLQFLFEYFSETQRNKGNFPGRFSGRQFSNSRSEMNVSTLELGDSALYLCASSLDPVSNQPQQFGDGTRLSIL.

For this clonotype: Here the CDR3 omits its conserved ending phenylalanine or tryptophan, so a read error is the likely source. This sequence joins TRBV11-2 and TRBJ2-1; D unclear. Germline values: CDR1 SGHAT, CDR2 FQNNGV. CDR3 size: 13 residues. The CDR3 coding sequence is TGTTCCAGCAGCTTAGAGCGCTACAATGAGCAGTTCATC. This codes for CSSSLERYNEQFI.

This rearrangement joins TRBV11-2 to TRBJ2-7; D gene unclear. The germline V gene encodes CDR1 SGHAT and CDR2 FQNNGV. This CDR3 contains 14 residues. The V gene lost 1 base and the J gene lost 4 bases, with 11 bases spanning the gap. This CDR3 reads CASSLGVRTYEQYF. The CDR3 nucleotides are TGTGCCAGCAGCTTAGGCGTCAGAACATACGAGCAGTACTTC.

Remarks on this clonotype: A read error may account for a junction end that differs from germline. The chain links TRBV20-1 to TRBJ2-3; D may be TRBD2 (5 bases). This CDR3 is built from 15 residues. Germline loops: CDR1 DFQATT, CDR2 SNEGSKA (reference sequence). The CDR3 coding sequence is TGCAGTGCTAGAGGACCCTCGACTATCACATATACGCAGTATTTT. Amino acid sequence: CSARGPSTITYTQYF.

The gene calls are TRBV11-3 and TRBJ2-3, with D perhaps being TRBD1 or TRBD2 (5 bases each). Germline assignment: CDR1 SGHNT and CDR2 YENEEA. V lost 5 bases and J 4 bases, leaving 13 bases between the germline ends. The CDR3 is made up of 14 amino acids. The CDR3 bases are TGTGCCAGCAGCCCCACAAGGGGACCAGATACGCAGTATTTT. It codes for CASSPTRGPDTQYF. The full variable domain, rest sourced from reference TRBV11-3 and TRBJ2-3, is EAGVVQSPRYKIIEKKQPVAFWCNPISGHNTLYWYLQNLGQGPELLIRYENEEAVDDSQLPKDRFSAERLKGVDSTLKIQPAELGDSAVYLCASSPTRGPDTQYFGPGTRLTVL.

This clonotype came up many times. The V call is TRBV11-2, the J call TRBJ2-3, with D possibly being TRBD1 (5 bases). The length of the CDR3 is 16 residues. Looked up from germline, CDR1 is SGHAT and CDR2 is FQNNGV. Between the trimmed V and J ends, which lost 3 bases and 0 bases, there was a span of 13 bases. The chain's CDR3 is CASSFFQGSSTDTQYF. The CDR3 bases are TGTGCCAGCAGCTTTTTTCAGGGCTCTAGCACAGATACGCAGTATTTT.